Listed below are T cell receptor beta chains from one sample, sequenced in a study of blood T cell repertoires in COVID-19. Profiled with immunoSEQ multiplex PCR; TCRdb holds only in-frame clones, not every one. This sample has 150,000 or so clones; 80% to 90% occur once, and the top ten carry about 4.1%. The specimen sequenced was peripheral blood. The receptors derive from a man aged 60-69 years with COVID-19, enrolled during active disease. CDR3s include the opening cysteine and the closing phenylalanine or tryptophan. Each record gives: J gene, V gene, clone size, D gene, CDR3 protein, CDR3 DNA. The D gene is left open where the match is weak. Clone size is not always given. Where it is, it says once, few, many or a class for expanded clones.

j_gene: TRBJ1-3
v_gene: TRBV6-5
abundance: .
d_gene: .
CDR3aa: CATLPRGGGNTIYF
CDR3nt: TGTGCCACCCTCCCAAGAGGTGGTGGAAACACCATATATTTT

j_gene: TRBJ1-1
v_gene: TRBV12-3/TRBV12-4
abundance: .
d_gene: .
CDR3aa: CASSFAGNTEAFF
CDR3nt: TGTGCCAGCAGTTTTGCAGGGAACACTGAAGCTTTCTTT

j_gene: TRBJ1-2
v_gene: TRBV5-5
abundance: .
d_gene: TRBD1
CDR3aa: CASAGTAFSNYGYTF
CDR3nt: TGTGCCAGCGCCGGGACAGCTTTCTCTAACTATGGCTACACCTTC

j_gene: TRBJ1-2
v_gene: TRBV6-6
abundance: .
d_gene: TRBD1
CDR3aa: CASSDDWTGNYGYTF
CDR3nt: TGTGCCAGCAGTGACGACTGGACAGGGAACTATGGCTACACCTTC

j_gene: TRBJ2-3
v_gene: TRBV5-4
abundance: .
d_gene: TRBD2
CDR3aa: CASSQRTSGTDTQYF
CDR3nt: TGTGCCAGCAGCCAAAGGACTAGCGGCACAGATACGCAGTATTTT

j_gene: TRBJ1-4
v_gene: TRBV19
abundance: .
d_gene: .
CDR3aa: CASSIDPRNRWNEKLFF
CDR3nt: TGTGCCAGTAGTATAGATCCGAGGAACAGGTGGAATGAAAAACTGTTTTTT

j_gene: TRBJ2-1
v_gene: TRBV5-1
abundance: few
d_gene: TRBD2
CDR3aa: CASATFLAGEGNEQFF
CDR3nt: TGCGCCAGCGCTACTTTCCTAGCGGGTGAGGGGAATGAGCAGTTCTTC

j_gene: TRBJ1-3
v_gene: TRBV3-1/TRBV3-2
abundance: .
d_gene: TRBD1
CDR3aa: CASSPTGQGGNTIYF
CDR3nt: TGTGCCAGCAGCCCTACGGGACAGGGTGGTAACACCATATATTTT

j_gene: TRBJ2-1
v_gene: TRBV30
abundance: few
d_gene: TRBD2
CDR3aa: CAWASGGFSWEQFF
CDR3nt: TGTGCCTGGGCGAGCGGGGGGTTCTCCTGGGAGCAGTTCTTC

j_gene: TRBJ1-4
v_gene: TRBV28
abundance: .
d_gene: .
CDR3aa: CASSTGGEKLFF
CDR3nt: TGTGCCAGCAGTACCGGGGGGGAAAAACTGTTTTTT

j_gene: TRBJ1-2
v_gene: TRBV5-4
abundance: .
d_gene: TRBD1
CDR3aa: CASRPGTGGYTF
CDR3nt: TGTGCCAGCAGACCCGGGACAGGGGGCTACACCTTC

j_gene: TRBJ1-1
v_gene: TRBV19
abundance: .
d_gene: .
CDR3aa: CASSSSATEAFF
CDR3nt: TGTGCCAGTAGTAGCAGCGCCACTGAAGCTTTCTTT

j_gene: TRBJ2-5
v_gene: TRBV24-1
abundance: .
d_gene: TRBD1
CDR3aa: CATKDREKGTQYF
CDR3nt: TGTGCCACCAAGGACAGGGAAAAAGGGACCCAGTACTTC

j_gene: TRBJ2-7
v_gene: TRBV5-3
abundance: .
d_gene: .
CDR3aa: CARRYRSRSYEQYF
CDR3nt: TGTGCCAGAAGATACAGGTCCCGCTCCTACGAGCAGTACTTC

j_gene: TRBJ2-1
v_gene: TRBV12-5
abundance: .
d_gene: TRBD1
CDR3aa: CASGSMTGKSYNEQFF
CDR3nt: TGTGCTAGTGGTTCCATGACAGGGAAATCCTACAATGAGCAGTTCTTC

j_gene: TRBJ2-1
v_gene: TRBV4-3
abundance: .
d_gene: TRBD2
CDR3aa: CASSRALAGGTYEQFF
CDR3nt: TGCGCCAGCAGCCGAGCTCTAGCGGGGGGCACCTATGAGCAGTTCTTC

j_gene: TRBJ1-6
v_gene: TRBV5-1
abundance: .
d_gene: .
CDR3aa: CASSLNQNSPLHF
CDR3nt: TGCGCCAGCAGCTTGAACCAGAATTCACCCCTCCACTTT

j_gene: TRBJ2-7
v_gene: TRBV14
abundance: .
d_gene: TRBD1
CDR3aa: CASSRTGINEQYF
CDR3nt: TGTGCCAGCAGCAGGACAGGGATCAACGAGCAGTACTTC

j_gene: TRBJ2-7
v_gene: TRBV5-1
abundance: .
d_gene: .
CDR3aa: CASRASGKREQYF
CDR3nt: TGCGCCAGCAGAGCATCGGGGAAGCGCGAGCAGTACTTC

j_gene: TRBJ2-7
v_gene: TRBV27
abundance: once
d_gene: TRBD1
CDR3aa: CASSLPGQASYEQYF
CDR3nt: TGTGCCAGCAGCCTACCGGGACAGGCGTCCTACGAGCAGTACTTC

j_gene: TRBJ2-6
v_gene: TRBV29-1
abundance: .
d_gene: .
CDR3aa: CSVQDTSGANVLTF
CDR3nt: TGCAGCGTACAGGATACCTCTGGGGCCAACGTCCTGACTTTC

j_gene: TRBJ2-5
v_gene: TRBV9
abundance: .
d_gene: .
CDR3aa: CASSRRGGGQETQYF
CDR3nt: TGTGCCAGCAGCCGCCGAGGGGGAGGGCAAGAGACCCAGTACTTC

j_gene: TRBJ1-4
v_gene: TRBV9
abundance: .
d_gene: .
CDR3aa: CASSVDGENEKLFF
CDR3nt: TGTGCCAGCAGCGTAGACGGGGAGAACGAAAAACTGTTTTTT

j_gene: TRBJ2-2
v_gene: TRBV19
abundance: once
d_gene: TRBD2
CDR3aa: CASSPRTSGGTGELFF
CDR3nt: TGTGCCAGTAGTCCCCGGACTAGCGGGGGCACCGGGGAGCTGTTTTTT

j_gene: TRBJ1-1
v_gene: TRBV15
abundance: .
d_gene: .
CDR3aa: CATSRDIMNTEAFF
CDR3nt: TGTGCCACCAGCAGAGATATTATGAACACTGAAGCTTTCTTT

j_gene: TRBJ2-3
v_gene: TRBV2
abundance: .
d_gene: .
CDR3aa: CASNRGRRDTQYF
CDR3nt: TGTGCCAGCAATCGTGGGCGCCGAGATACGCAGTATTTT

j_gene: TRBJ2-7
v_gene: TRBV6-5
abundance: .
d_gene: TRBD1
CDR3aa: CASRPGTDYEQYF
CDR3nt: TGTGCCAGCAGACCCGGGACAGACTACGAGCAGTACTTC

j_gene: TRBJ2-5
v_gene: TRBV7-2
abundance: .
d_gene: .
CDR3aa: CASSTRAKTQYF
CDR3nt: TGTGCCAGCAGCACCCGTGCTAAGACCCAGTACTTC

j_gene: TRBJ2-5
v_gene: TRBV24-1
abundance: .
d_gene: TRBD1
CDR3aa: CATSDATGAGETQYF
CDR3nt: TGTGCCACCAGTGACGCCACAGGGGCGGGCGAGACCCAGTACTTC

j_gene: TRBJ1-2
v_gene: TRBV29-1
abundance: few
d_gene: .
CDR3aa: CSVEGRLASGYTF
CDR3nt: TGCAGCGTAGAGGGAAGACTGGCAAGTGGCTACACCTTC

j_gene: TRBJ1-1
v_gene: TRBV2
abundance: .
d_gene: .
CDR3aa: CATERTEAFF
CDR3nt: TGTGCCACTGAGCGCACTGAAGCTTTCTTT

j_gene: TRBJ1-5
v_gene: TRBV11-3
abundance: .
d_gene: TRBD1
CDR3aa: CASSLRMGDRVLKQPQHF
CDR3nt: TGTGCCAGCAGCCTCCGGATGGGGGACAGGGTGTTGAAGCAGCCCCAGCATTTT

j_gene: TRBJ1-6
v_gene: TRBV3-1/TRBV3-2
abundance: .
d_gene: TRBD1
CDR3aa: CASSQGTGGISPLHF
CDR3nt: TGTGCCAGCAGCCAAGGGACAGGGGGAATTTCACCCCTCCACTTT

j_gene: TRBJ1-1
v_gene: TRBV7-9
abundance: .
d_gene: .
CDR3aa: CASSLMVGSTEAFF
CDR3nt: TGTGCCAGCAGCTTAATGGTGGGGAGCACTGAAGCTTTCTTT

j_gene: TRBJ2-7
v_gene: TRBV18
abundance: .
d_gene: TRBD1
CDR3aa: CASSRGQGNYEQYF
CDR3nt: TGTGCCAGCTCACGGGGACAGGGGAACTACGAGCAGTACTTC

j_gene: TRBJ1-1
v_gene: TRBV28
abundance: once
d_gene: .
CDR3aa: CASRLDTEAFF
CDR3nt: TGTGCCAGCAGACTGGACACTGAAGCTTTCTTT

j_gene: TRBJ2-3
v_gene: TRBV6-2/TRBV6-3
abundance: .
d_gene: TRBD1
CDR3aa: CASSYGTGSTDTQYF
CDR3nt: TGTGCCAGCAGTTACGGGACAGGGAGCACAGATACGCAGTATTTT

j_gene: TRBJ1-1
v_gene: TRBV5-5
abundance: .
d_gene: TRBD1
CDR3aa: CASSLQGTQRNEAFF
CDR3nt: TGTGCCAGCAGTTTACAGGGGACGCAACGTAATGAAGCTTTCTTT

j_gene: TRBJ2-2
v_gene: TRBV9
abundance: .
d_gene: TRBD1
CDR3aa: CASRSTGGGELFF
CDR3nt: TGTGCCAGCCGATCGACAGGGGGCGGGGAGCTGTTTTTT

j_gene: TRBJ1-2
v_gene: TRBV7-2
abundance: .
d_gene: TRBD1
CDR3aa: CASSLVALGGQGRYGYTF
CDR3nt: TGTGCCAGCAGCTTAGTGGCGTTGGGGGGACAGGGGCGCTATGGCTACACCTTC

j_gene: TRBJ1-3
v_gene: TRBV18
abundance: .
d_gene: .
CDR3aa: CASSPLPRGPSGNTIYF
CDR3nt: TGTGCCAGCTCACCGCTACCCAGGGGTCCCTCTGGAAACACCATATATTTT